The 32 T cell receptor beta chains reported below all come from one sample, sequenced in a study of blood T cell repertoires in COVID-19 (dated by TCRdb to between 2020 and 2021). The receptor library was made with the immunoSEQ multiplex PCR assay. Not all clones reach the TCRdb copy of this immuneACCESS table, which keeps in-frame sequences only. Checked studies attribute under half of the gap to unresolved V genes and leave the rest unexplained. This sample is represented by under 150,000 clones; around nine tenths of them were singletons. In total, the top ten clones hold 8.4% of the sample. Sequenced sample: peripheral blood. All receptors come from a woman between 65 and 79 years old who had recovered from COVID-19.

This clone was recorded a few times. The J gene is TRBJ2-7, the V gene TRBV9, with D possibly being TRBD2 (6 bases). This CDR3 has 17 amino acids. V was trimmed by 7 bases and J by 2 bases, leaving 25 bases between them. Germline values: CDR1 SGDLS, CDR2 YYNGEE. The DNA of the CDR3 is TGTGCCAGCCTTCCGAGGTTCGGCGGGAAGGCCCCCTACGAGCAGTACTTC. This translates into CASLPRFGGKAPYEQYF.

The chain employs TRBV7-9 and TRBJ1-6; D uncertain. V lost 2 bases and J 6 bases, leaving 11 bases between the germline ends. Germline CDR1 reads SEHNR; CDR2 reads FQNEAQ (reference sequence). The CDR3 is 15 residues long. Here the CDR3 reads CASSLSGEGNSPLHF. The DNA of the CDR3 is TGTGCCAGCAGCTTAAGCGGCGAGGGTAATTCACCCCTCCACTTT.

The rearrangement uses TRBV27 and TRBJ2-1; tentatively, D is TRBD2 (7 bases). Trimming took off 2 bases at V and 10 bases at J, with 15 bases between the two ends. Germline V gene sequence: CDR1 MNHEY, CDR2 SMNVEV (reference sequence). The CDR3 loop spans 14 amino acids. The CDR3 spells CASSLRGRGGEQFF. The CDR3 DNA reads TGTGCCAGCAGTTTAAGGGGGAGGGGCGGGGAGCAGTTCTTC.

This clone has a handful of counts. The chain links TRBV29-1 to TRBJ2-5; 7 positions match TRBD1. The CDR3 has 12 residues. J was trimmed by 1 base and V by 6 bases; bases with no gene match: 2. From germline, CDR1 is SQVTM and CDR2 ANQGSEA. The CDR3 DNA follows: TGCAGCGTAGGACAGGCCCAAGAGACCCAGTACTTC. Protein product: CSVGQAQETQYF.

The V and J genes are TRBV27 and TRBJ2-3; TRBD1 agrees at 8 bases. Germline V CDR1 and CDR2: MNHEY, SMNVEV (reference sequence). This CDR3 region has 14 residues. Germline trimming cut 5 bases from V and 8 bases from J; bases unmatched to any gene: 9. The CDR3 region has the DNA TGTGCCAGCAGTAAGGACAGGGCTAGGGGTACGCAGTATTTT. Its translation is CASSKDRARGTQYF.

The rearrangement joins TRBV6-1 to TRBJ1-2, with no clear D. This CDR3 has 15 residues. The V end lost 0 bases, the J end lost 2 bases, and 10 bases lay between the germline ends. In germline, CDR1 is MNHNS, CDR2 SASEGT. CDR3 nucleotides: TGTGCCAGCAGTGAAGCTGGGCACCAGAACTATGGCTACACCTTC. It yields the protein CASSEAGHQNYGYTF.

The rearrangement links TRBV7-9 to TRBJ1-5, with a tentative D call TRBD1 (6 bases). The germline CDR1 and CDR2 sequences are SEHNR and FQNEAQ (reference sequence). V was trimmed by 1 base and J by 3 bases, leaving 10 bases between them. This CDR3 comprises 15 residues. The CDR3 DNA sequence: TGTGCCAGCAGCTTAGAAGGGGGTGACAATCAGCCCCAGCATTTT. This gives the protein CASSLEGGDNQPQHF.

The gene calls are TRBV9 and TRBJ1-1; 7 positions match TRBD1. Germline CDR1 is SGDLS and CDR2 is YYNGEE. V lost 4 bases and J lost 4; bases outside the gene matches: 25. The CDR3 contains 20 residues. The CDR3 loop is CASSIPVGGPTGRSGTEAFF. CDR3 coding DNA: TGTGCCAGCAGCATTCCGGTGGGGGGCCCGACAGGGAGGTCGGGCACTGAAGCTTTCTTT.

The chain has TRBV2 and TRBJ2-7; TRBD1 matches 9 bases. Germline CDR1 and CDR2: SNHLY and FYNNEI. The CDR3 has 14 amino acids. V was pared by 5 bases and J by 2 bases, with 4 bases of the junction left unmatched. CDR3 DNA: TGTGCCAGCAGTTACCGGGACAGGGCCTACGAGCAGTACTTC. Encoded protein: CASSYRDRAYEQYF.

The chain has TRBV7-3 and TRBJ2-1, with 9 bases matching TRBD2. The CDR3 has 15 residues. V shed 5 bases and J 0 bases; nucleotides not matched to a gene: 2. Germline lookup yields CDR1 SGHTA and CDR2 FQGTGA. This CDR3 reads CASSMGLASYNEQFF. Here the CDR3 DNA reads TGTGCCAGCAGCATGGGACTAGCCTCCTACAATGAGCAGTTCTTC.

The rearrangement joins TRBV6-2 or TRBV6-3 to TRBJ1-2; TRBD1 aligns across 9 bases. In germline, CDR1 is MNHEY, CDR2 SVGEGT. The CDR3 length is 16 residues. With V trimmed by 0 bases and J by 6 bases, 8 bases remained unmatched. CDR3 sequence (DNA): TGTGCCAGCAGTTACTCGACTGGGGGACAGGGCCATGGCTACACCTTC. Amino acids: CASSYSTGGQGHGYTF.

This clone was detected once. The J gene is TRBJ2-2, the V gene TRBV18, with D perhaps matching TRBD1 (6 bases). V lost 4 bases, J lost 0 bases, and 12 bases lay in between. This CDR3 comprises 16 residues. The germline CDR1 and CDR2 sequences are KGHSH and LQKENI. CDR3 coding DNA: TGTGCCAGCTCACTACAGGGCCCTCCGAACACCGGGGAGCTGTTTTTT. Amino acids: CASSLQGPPNTGELFF.

The rearrangement links TRBV5-1 to TRBJ2-3, with TRBD2 identical over 10 bases. There are 14 residues in the CDR3. V shed 3 bases and J 4 bases; nucleotides not matched to a gene: 2. Germline V gene sequence: CDR1 SGHRS, CDR2 YFSETQ. This CDR3 is CASSYGLAADTQYF. The CDR3 DNA follows: TGCGCCAGCAGCTACGGACTAGCGGCAGATACGCAGTATTTT.

J is TRBJ2-7 and V is TRBV10-3, with D tentatively TRBD1 (5 bases). This CDR3 comprises 14 residues. V was cut by 1 base and J by 5 bases, with 12 bases left in between. CDR1 is ENHRY, CDR2 SYGVKD, per germline. As DNA, the CDR3 is TGTGCCATCAGTGAGTATCGGCAGGGAAACGAGCAGTACTTC. It encodes CAISEYRQGNEQYF.

The chain's CDR3 is CASSFEIMNTEAFF. The CDR3 nucleotides are TGTGCCAGCAGCTTTGAGATCATGAACACTGAAGCTTTCTTT. The chain combines TRBV7-2 with TRBJ1-1; D gene ambiguous. The CDR3 loop spans 14 amino acids. Trimming pared 3 bases from V and 0 bases from J, leaving 8 bases between. Per the germline V gene, CDR1 is SGHTA and CDR2 is FQGNSA.

The V call is TRBV7-3, the J call TRBJ2-3, with 11 nucleotides matching TRBD1. The ends lost 5 bases at V and 4 bases at J; junction bases unmatched: 11. Looked up from germline, CDR1 is SGHTA and CDR2 is FQGTGA. The CDR3 loop spans 17 amino acids. CDR3: CASSLQPGTGGADTQYF. DNA for the CDR3: TGTGCCAGCAGCCTCCAACCCGGGACAGGGGGAGCAGATACGCAGTATTTT.

The chain uses TRBV28 and TRBJ2-1; 7 nucleotides match TRBD1. J lost 1 base, V lost 7 bases, and 1 base had no gene match. This CDR3 contains 13 residues. Germline V gene sequence: CDR1 MDHEN, CDR2 SYDVKM. CDR3 loop: CASNRGSYNEQFF. Written as DNA, the CDR3 is TGTGCCAGCAACAGGGGATCCTACAATGAGCAGTTCTTC.

CDR3 sequence (DNA): TGTGCCAGCAGTTTAGATGGGGCCCTCTATGGCTACACCTTC. This codes for CASSLDGALYGYTF. The chain links TRBV28 to TRBJ1-2; weak D call: TRBD1 (5 bases). Trimming pared 2 bases from V and 4 bases from J, leaving 11 bases between. The CDR3 totals 14 residues. CDR1 and CDR2 (germline): MDHEN, SYDVKM.

This chain connects TRBV18 to TRBJ2-4; TRBD2 is a possible D gene (6 bases). Per the germline V gene, CDR1 is KGHSH and CDR2 is LQKENI. This CDR3 contains 15 residues. Trimming took 3 bases from V and 3 from J, leaving 12 bases between them. CDR3 in amino acids: CASSPPGLDKNIQYF. CDR3 in DNA: TGTGCCAGCTCACCCCCGGGACTTGACAAAAACATTCAGTACTTC.

In this sample, this clone turned up a few times. The gene calls are TRBV4-3 and TRBJ2-2; 9 nucleotides match TRBD2. This CDR3 is 17 amino acids long. After removal of 0 bases from V and 4 bases from J, the junction contained 6 bases not matched to a gene. Germline V CDR1 and CDR2: LGHNA, YSLEER. CDR3 loop: CASSQDIERGATGELFF. The CDR3 DNA reads as TGCGCCAGCAGCCAAGATATCGAGCGGGGGGCCACCGGGGAGCTGTTTTTT.

The CDR3 DNA sequence: TGTGCCAGCAGCGGGGGGCCCCTAGCGGTTTCCTACGAGCAGTACTTC. Translation: CASSGGPLAVSYEQYF. The chain uses TRBV5-4 and TRBJ2-7; D perhaps matches TRBD2 (7 bases). The CDR3 consists of 16 residues. Per the germline V gene, CDR1 is SGHNT and CDR2 is YYREEE (reference sequence). V was cut by 4 bases and J by 1 base, with 18 bases left in between.

This clone showed up just once. V and J are TRBV4-2 and TRBJ2-4; 7 bases are shared with TRBD1. Germline loops: CDR1 LGHNA, CDR2 YNFKEQ. This CDR3 region has 15 residues. Unmatched junction bases numbered 4, after V lost 5 bases and J lost 0 bases. The CDR3 DNA sequence: TGTGCCAGCAGCATTACAGGGGAAGCCAAAAACATTCAGTACTTC. Its translation: CASSITGEAKNIQYF.

V is TRBV6-5 and J is TRBJ2-5, with 7 bases identical to TRBD2. The CDR3 is 16 residues long. From germline, CDR1 is MNHEY and CDR2 SVGAGI. The V and J ends lost 4 bases and 5 bases, in that order; junction bases with no gene match: 13. CDR3 in amino acids: CASSFRRLAPQETQYF. The CDR3 DNA sequence: TGTGCCAGCAGTTTCCGACGACTAGCCCCACAGGAGACCCAGTACTTC.

The chain employs TRBV4-2 and TRBJ1-4, with TRBD1 matching 7 bases. Trimming took 8 bases from V and 4 from J; bases not matched to a gene: 7. CDR3 length equals 14 residues. CDR1 is LGHNA and CDR2 is YNFKEQ in the germline V gene. CDR3 sequence: CASGPTGNNEKLFF. The CDR3 DNA follows: TGTGCCAGCGGACCGACAGGGAATAATGAAAAACTGTTTTTT.

The chain combines TRBV7-2 with TRBJ2-5, with 11 nucleotides matching TRBD2. The CDR3 runs 16 residues. Germline values: CDR1 SGHTA, CDR2 FQGNSA. The ends lost 4 bases at V and 9 bases at J; junction bases unmatched: 13. The CDR3 DNA is TGTGCCAGCAGCTCAGCGGGACTAGCGGTCTCATGGGCCCAGTACTTC. This gives the protein CASSSAGLAVSWAQYF.

The chain carries TRBV9 and TRBJ2-5, with 11 bases lining up with TRBD2. In germline, CDR1 is SGDLS, CDR2 YYNGEE. V lost 0 bases, J lost 3 bases, and 4 bases stayed unmatched. The CDR3 runs to 16 residues. CDR3 loop: CASSVGTSGGKETQYF. The DNA for the CDR3 is TGTGCCAGCAGCGTAGGAACTAGCGGGGGAAAAGAGACCCAGTACTTC. Together with reference TRBV9 and TRBJ2-5, the CDR3 gives the full variable domain: DSGVTQTPKHLITATGQRVTLRCSPRSGDLSVYWYQQSLDQGLQFLIQYYNGEERAKGNILERFSAQQFPDLHSELNLSSLELGDSALYFCASSVGTSGGKETQYFGPGTRLLVL.

The chain employs TRBV28 and TRBJ2-5, with D tentatively TRBD2 (5 bases). V lost 3 bases to trimming and J lost 3 bases, with 11 bases between them. The CDR3 runs to 14 residues. Germline CDR1 is MDHEN and CDR2 is SYDVKM. The CDR3 DNA is TGTGCCAGCAGTTTTCGACTAAGAGAAGAGACCCAGTACTTC. Its protein is CASSFRLREETQYF.

The chain recombines TRBV29-1 with TRBJ2-7; TRBD1 aligns across 9 bases. Per the germline V gene, CDR1 is SQVTM and CDR2 is ANQGSEA. The J segment lost 7 bases and the V segment lost 0 bases, leaving 10 bases of the junction unmatched. The CDR3 covers 15 residues. CDR3 amino acids: CSVEDPGTGWGEQYF. In nucleotides, the CDR3 is TGCAGCGTTGAAGATCCCGGGACAGGGTGGGGTGAGCAGTACTTC.

The chain is built from TRBV6-2 or TRBV6-3 and TRBJ2-1; the D gene is possibly TRBD1 (6 bases). The CDR3 contains 14 residues. CDR1 and CDR2 (germline): MNHEY, SVGEGT. V lost 5 bases to trimming and J lost 4 bases, with 12 bases between them. This chain's CDR3 is CASSADSRYNEQFF. The CDR3, as DNA: TGTGCCAGCAGTGCGGACAGCCGGTACAATGAGCAGTTCTTC.

By share, this clone counts as medium-sized (0.01 to 0.1%). The V and J genes are TRBV7-9 and TRBJ2-7; TRBD1 matches at 12 bases. V dropped 4 bases and J dropped 3; count of bases not matched to a gene: 4. Germline lookup yields CDR1 SEHNR and CDR2 FQNEAQ (reference sequence). The CDR3 sequence is 15 residues long. The CDR3 loop is CASSSGTGGFYEQYF. The DNA for the CDR3 is TGTGCCAGCAGCTCAGGGACAGGGGGCTTCTACGAGCAGTACTTC.

V usage is TRBV5-6 and J usage is TRBJ1-2; perhaps TRBD1 as D (6 bases). The CDR3 extends over 13 amino acids. Germline-derived CDR1 and CDR2 are SGHDT and YYEEEE. The germline V and J ends were trimmed by 1 base and 7 bases, with 11 bases remaining between them. For the CDR3, the DNA is TGTGCCAGCAGCTTGTACAGGGCAGGTGGCTACACCTTC. It codes for CASSLYRAGGYTF. The whole variable domain, remainder taken from reference TRBV5-6 and TRBJ1-2, is DAGVTQSPTHLIKTRGQQVTLRCSPKSGHDTVSWYQQALGQGPQFIFQYYEEEERQRGNFPDRFSGHQFPNYSSELNVNALLLGDSALYLCASSLYRAGGYTFGSGTRLTVV.

The J gene is TRBJ2-2, the V gene TRBV6-2 or TRBV6-3; a possible D gene is TRBD1 (5 bases). V lost 4 bases, J lost 4 bases, and 16 bases lay in between. The V gene's germline CDR1 is MNHEY and CDR2 SVGEGT. The CDR3 contains 16 residues. The CDR3 bases are TGTGCCAGCAGTTGGCGAAGGGGTACCTTCACCGGGGAGCTGTTTTTT. Amino acid sequence: CASSWRRGTFTGELFF.